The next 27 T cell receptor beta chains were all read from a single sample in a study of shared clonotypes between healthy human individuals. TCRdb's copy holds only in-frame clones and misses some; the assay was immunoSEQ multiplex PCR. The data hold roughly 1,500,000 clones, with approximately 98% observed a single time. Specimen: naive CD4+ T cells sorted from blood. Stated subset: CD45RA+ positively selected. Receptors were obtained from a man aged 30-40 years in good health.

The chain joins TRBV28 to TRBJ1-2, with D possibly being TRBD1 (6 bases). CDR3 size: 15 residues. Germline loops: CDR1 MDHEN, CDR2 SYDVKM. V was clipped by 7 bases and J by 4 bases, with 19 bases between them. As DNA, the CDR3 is TGTGCCAGCACGAACCAGGGGCGAACCGCCTATGGCTACACCTTC. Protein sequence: CASTNQGRTAYGYTF.

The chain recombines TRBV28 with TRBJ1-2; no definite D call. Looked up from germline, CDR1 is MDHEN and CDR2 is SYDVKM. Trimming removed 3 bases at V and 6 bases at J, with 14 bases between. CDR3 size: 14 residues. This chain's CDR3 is CASSFLRTVDGYTF. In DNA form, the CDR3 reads TGTGCCAGCAGTTTCCTTCGGACGGTTGATGGCTACACCTTC.

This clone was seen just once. The CDR3 protein is CASSSTHSSYNEQFF. The DNA for the CDR3 is TGTGCCAGCAGTTCGACTCATTCCTCCTACAATGAGCAGTTCTTC. This sequence joins TRBV27 and TRBJ2-1; no clear D. V lost 4 bases and J 0 bases, leaving 10 bases between the germline ends. The CDR3 runs 15 residues. CDR1 and CDR2 from the germline V gene are MNHEY and SMNVEV (reference sequence).

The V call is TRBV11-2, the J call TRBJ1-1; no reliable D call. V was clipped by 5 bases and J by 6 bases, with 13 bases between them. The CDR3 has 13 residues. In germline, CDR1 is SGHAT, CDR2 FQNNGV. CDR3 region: CASSAKGGAEAFF. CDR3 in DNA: TGTGCCAGCAGCGCCAAGGGAGGAGCTGAAGCTTTCTTT. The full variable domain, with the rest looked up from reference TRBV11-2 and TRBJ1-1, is EAGVAQSPRYKIIEKRQSVAFWCNPISGHATLYWYQQILGQGPKLLIQFQNNGVVDDSQLPKDRFSAERLKGVDSTLKIQPAKLEDSAVYLCASSAKGGAEAFFGQGTRLTVV.

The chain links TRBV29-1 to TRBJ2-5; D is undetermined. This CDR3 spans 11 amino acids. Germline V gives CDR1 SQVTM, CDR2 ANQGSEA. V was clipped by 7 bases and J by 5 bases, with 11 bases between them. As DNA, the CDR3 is TGCAGCGGAACCCGAAGGGAGACCCAGTACTTC. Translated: CSGTRRETQYF.

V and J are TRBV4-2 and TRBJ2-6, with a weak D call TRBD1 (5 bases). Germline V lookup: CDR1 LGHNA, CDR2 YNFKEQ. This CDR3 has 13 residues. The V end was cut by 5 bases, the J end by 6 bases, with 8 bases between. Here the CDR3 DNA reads TGTGCCAGCAGCTTGGGGCAGGCCAACGTCCTGACTTTC. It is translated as CASSLGQANVLTF.

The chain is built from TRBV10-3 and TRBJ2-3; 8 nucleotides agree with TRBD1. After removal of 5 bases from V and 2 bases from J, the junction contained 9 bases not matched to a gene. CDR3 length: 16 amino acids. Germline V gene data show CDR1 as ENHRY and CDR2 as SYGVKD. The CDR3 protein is CAISHYPGQDTDTQYF. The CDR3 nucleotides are TGTGCCATCAGTCACTATCCGGGACAGGACACAGATACGCAGTATTTT.

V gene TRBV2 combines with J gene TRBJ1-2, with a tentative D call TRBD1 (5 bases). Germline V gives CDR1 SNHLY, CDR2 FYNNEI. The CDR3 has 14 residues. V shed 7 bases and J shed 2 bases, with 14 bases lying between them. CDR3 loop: CASTGGGFNYGYTF. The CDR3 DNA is TGTGCCAGCACCGGCGGGGGGTTCAACTATGGCTACACCTTC. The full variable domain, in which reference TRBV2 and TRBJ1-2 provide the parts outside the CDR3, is EPEVTQTPSHQVTQMGQEVILRCVPISNHLYFYWYRQILGQKVEFLVSFYNNEISEKSEIFDDQFSVERPDGSNFTLKIRSTKLEDSAMYFCASTGGGFNYGYTFGSGTRLTVV.

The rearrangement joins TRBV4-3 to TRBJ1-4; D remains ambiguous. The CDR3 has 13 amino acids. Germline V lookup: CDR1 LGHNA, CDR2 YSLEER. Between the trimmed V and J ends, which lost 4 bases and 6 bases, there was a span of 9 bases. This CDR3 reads CASSRGVDEKLFF. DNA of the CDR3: TGCGCCAGCAGCCGCGGAGTAGATGAAAAACTGTTTTTT.

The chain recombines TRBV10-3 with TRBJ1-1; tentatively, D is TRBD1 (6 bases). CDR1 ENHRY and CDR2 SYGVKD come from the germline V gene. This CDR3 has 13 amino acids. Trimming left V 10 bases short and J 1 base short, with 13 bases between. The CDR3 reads CATARGGNTEAFF. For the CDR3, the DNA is TGTGCCACCGCTAGGGGGGGGAACACTGAAGCTTTCTTT.

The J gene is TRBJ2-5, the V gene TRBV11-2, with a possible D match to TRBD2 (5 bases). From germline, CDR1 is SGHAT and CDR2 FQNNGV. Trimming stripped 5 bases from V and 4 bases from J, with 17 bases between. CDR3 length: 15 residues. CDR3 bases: TGTGCCAGCAGCAAATGGTCCCAGGCGGGAGAGACCCAGTACTTC. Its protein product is CASSKWSQAGETQYF. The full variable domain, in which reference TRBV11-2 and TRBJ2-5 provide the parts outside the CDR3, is EAGVAQSPRYKIIEKRQSVAFWCNPISGHATLYWYQQILGQGPKLLIQFQNNGVVDDSQLPKDRFSAERLKGVDSTLKIQPAKLEDSAVYLCASSKWSQAGETQYFGPGTRLLVL.

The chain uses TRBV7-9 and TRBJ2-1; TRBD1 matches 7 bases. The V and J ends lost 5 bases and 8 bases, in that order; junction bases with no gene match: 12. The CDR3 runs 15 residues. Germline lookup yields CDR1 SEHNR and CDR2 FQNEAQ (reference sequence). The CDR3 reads CASSLSSGTVYEQFF. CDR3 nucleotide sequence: TGTGCCAGCAGCCTCTCCTCCGGGACAGTCTATGAGCAGTTCTTC.

CDR3 loop: CASSQTGGEYEQYF. DNA for the CDR3: TGTGCCAGCTCACAGACAGGGGGCGAATACGAGCAGTACTTC. The V and J genes are TRBV18 and TRBJ2-7; 10 bases align to TRBD1. J was trimmed by 4 bases and V by 4 bases; bases with no gene match: 4. The CDR3 contains 14 residues. Germline CDR1 reads KGHSH; CDR2 reads LQKENI.

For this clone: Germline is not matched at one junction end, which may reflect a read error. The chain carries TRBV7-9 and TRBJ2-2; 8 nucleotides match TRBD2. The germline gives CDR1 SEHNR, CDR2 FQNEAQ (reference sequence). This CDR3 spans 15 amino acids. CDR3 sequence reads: CATSSGGPNTGELFF. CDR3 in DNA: TGTGCCACCAGCTCGGGGGGGCCGAACACCGGGGAGCTGTTTTTT.

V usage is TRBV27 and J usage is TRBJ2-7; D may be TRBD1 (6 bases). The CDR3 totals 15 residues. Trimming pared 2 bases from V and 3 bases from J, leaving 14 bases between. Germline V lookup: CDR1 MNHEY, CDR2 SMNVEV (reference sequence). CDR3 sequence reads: CASSLGVQGNYEQYF. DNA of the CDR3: TGTGCCAGCAGTTTAGGTGTACAGGGTAACTACGAGCAGTACTTC.

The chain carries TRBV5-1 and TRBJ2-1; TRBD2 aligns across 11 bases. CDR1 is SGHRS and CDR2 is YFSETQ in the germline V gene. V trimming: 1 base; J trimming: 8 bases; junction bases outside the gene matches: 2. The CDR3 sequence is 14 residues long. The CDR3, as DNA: TGCGCCAGCAGCTTGACTAGCGGGAGCTATGAGCAGTTCTTC. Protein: CASSLTSGSYEQFF. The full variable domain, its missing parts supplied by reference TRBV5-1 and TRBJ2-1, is KAGVTQTPRYLIKTRGQQVTLSCSPISGHRSVSWYQQTPGQGLQFLFEYFSETQRNKGNFPGRFSGRQFSNSRSEMNVSTLELGDSALYLCASSLTSGSYEQFFGPGTRLTVL.

The CDR3 sequence is CASTGRSGTSAEQFF. CDR3 coding DNA: TGTGCCAGCACAGGACGCAGCGGGACTTCTGCTGAGCAGTTCTTC. The gene calls are TRBV2 and TRBJ2-1; 7 bases are a match to TRBD2. This CDR3 comprises 15 residues. V lost 7 bases to trimming and J lost 9 bases; unmatched junction nucleotides: 15. CDR1 is SNHLY and CDR2 is FYNNEI in the germline V gene.

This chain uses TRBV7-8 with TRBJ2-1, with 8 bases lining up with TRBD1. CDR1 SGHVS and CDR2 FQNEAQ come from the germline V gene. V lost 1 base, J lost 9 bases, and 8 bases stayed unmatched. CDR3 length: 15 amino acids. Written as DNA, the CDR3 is TGTGCCAGCAGCTTAGTGGGCAGGGGGCAGGGTGAGCAGTTCTTC. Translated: CASSLVGRGQGEQFF.

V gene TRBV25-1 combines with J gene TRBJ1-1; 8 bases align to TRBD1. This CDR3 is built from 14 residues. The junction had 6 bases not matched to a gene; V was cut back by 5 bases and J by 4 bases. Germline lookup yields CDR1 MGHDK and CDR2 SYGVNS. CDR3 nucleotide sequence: TGTGCCAGCAGTACTCCCGACAGGGGCACTGAAGCTTTCTTT. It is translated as CASSTPDRGTEAFF. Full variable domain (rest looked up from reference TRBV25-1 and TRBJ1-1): EADIYQTPRYLVIGTGKKITLECSQTMGHDKMYWYQQDPGMELHLIHYSYGVNSTEKGDLSSESTVSRIRTEHFPLTLESARPSHTSQYLCASSTPDRGTEAFFGQGTRLTVV.

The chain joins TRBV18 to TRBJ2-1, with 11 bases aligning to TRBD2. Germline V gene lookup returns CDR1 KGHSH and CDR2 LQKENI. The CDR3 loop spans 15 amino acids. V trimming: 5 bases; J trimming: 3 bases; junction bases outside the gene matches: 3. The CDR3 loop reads CASSLTSGIYNEQFF. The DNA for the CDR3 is TGTGCCAGCTCATTGACTAGCGGGATCTACAATGAGCAGTTCTTC. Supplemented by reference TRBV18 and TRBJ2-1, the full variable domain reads NAGVMQNPRHLVRRRGQEARLRCSPMKGHSHVYWYRQLPEEGLKFMVYLQKENIIDESGMPKERFSAEFPKEGPSILRIQQVVRGDSAAYFCASSLTSGIYNEQFFGPGTRLTVL.

The CDR3 bases are TGTGCCAGCAGCCCTGGGATCTCCTACGAGCAGTACTTC. It is translated as CASSPGISYEQYF. V and J are TRBV7-6 and TRBJ2-7; D not certain. The CDR3 consists of 13 residues. In germline, CDR1 is SGHVS, CDR2 FNYEAQ. V lost 5 bases to trimming and J lost 0 bases, with 8 bases between them.

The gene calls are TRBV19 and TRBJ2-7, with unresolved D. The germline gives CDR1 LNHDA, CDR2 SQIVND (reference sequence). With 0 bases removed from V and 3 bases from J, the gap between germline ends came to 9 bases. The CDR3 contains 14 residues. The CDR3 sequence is CASSIDLSGYEQYF. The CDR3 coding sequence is TGTGCCAGTAGTATAGATCTATCCGGCTACGAGCAGTACTTC.

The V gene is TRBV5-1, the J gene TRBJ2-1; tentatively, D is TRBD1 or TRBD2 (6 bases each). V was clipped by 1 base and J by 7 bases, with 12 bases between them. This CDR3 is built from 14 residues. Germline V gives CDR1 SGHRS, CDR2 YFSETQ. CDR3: CASSLRGQGNEQFF. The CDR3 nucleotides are TGCGCCAGCAGCTTGCGGGGGCAGGGAAATGAGCAGTTCTTC.

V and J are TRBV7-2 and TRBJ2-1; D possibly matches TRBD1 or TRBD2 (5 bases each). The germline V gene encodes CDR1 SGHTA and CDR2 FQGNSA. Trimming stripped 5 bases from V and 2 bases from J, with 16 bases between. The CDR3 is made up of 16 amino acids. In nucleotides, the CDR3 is TGTGCCAGCAGCCGCAGTAGAGGGGTAACCTACAATGAGCAGTTCTTC. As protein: CASSRSRGVTYNEQFF.

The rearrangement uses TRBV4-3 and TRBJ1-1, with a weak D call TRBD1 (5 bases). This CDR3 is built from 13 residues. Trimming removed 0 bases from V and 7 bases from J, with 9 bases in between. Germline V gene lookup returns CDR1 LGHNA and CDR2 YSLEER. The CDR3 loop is CASSQDWGNEAFF. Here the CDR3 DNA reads TGCGCCAGCAGCCAAGATTGGGGGAATGAAGCTTTCTTT.

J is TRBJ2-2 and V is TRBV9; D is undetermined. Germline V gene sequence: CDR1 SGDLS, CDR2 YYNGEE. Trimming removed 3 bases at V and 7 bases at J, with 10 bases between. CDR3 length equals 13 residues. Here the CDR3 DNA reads TGTGCCAGCAGCGAAACGACGGTCGGGGAGCTGTTTTTT. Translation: CASSETTVGELFF. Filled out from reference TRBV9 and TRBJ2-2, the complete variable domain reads DSGVTQTPKHLITATGQRVTLRCSPRSGDLSVYWYQQSLDQGLQFLIQYYNGEERAKGNILERFSAQQFPDLHSELNLSSLELGDSALYFCASSETTVGELFFGEGSRLTVL.

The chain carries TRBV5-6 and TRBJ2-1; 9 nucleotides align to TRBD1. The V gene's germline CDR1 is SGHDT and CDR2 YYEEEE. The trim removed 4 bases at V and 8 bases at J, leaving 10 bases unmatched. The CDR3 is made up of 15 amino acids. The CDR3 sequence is CASSHPGTGSHEQFF. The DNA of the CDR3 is TGTGCCAGCAGCCACCCCGGGACAGGGAGCCATGAGCAGTTCTTC.